The present TCR beta chain was sequenced within a study of monozygotic twins with inflammatory bowel disease (dated by TCRdb to about 2019). The study in broad terms: The full study comprised 30 or so monozygotic twin pairs: nine German pairs (four IBD-concordant, five IBD-discordant) and 19 IBD-discordant Danish pairs. The search for disease-associated traits relied mainly on comparing IBD patients with their genetically identical healthy co-twins within discordant pairs. Each individual had, on average, about 151 000 unique TCRalpha sequences and 181 000 unique TCRbeta sequences available for analysis. Overall results and qualifications from the work: Fewer clonotypes were shared with other individuals by IBD patients than by healthy twins, most markedly in patients showing signs of disease activity. Background noise and inter-individual variability may have been introduced into the repertoires by the differing immunosuppressive treatments among patients. Distinction between different T cell subtypes could not be achieved in the analysis. No single strong signal or clonotype linked to IBD turned up in the results, so the idea that one exists was not supported. Concordant and discordant twins showed no difference in repertoire similarity, possibly because of limited statistical power. A decrease in TCRbeta repertoire diversity, as measured by inverse Simpson index, was observed in IBD patients compared with their healthy co-twins.

From each donor, a roughly 2.4 ml peripheral blood sample was collected into PAXgene tubes and kept at -80 degrees C. Without T cell sorting, total RNA was isolated from whole blood using the PAXgene blood miRNA kit on an automated QIAcube. Deep TCRalpha and TCRbeta repertoire profiling with unique molecular barcoding was performed on peripheral blood of monozygotic twin pairs concordant or discordant for inflammatory bowel disease. Smoking habits were recorded for all twin pairs, with individuals classified as current, former or never smokers. Library creation used 5' RACE. Preparation of each TCR library used around 3.5 ug of total RNA. cDNA was synthesized with SMARTScribe reverse transcriptase in eight separate reactions per sample. During cDNA synthesis, template switching introduced unique molecular identifiers that contained a 6-nucleotide sample barcode. Amplification of TCRalpha and TCRbeta cDNA involved two nested PCRs of 16 and 9 cycles, and each PCR was followed by bead purification. Before amplification, cDNA was treated with uracil DNA-glycosylase and purified using the QIAquick PCR purification kit. The second PCR added Illumina TruSeq-compatible adapters along with sample-specific barcodes. Library quality and concentration were assessed using TapeStation and Qubit, and roughly 5 ng of each library was pooled. The pooled libraries were sequenced with 2 x 100 bp reads and custom sequencing primers on an Illumina HiSeq2500 single-index Rapid Run. Concerning the study's data processing: PCR and sequencing errors were corrected by UMI-based consensus assembly using MiGEC version 1.2.6. MiXCR version 2.1.1 handled V(D)J alignment, clonotype assembly and CDR3 extraction. Normalisation of gene usage, clonotype sharing and MAIT/NKT TCR abundance was achieved by analysing the top 1000, 10 000 and 20 000 clonotypes per sample. After downsampling to 27 000 UMIs, diversity was calculated as the inverse Simpson index using the vegan R package. Paired Mann-Whitney U tests were applied to discordant twin pairs, with Benjamini-Hochberg correction for multiple testing. TCRdb reprocessed the reads, so every CDR3 protein sequence counts as one entry and DNA is not shown. V and J calls and clone size were set by TCRdb, not the authors. This sample's table has entries for some 160,000 distinct CDR3 sequences. The ten most abundant clones make up approximately 7% of the sample.

As to this clonotype: There is no known antigen for this receptor.

The source is a human donor with ulcerative colitis or Crohn's disease, or a healthy co-twin of an affected twin (not recorded which). Sequencing input: blood.

CDR3 sequence: CASSLEGQLKDTQYF. The chain links TRBV5-1 with TRBJ2-3. Sequences SGHRS (CDR1) and YFSETQ (CDR2) are obtained from the germline V gene. The cysteine opens and the phenylalanine closes a CDR3 of 15 amino acids. The entry carries no DNA sequence.